The table lists the clone carrying this T cell receptor beta chain with a few counts. These data originate in a study of blood T cell repertoires in COVID-19. Study summary: The origin of the acute and convalescent COVID-19 samples was the United States, Italy and Spain. Sources were T cells, B-cell-depleted T cells, or PBMCs; the material itself was cDNA or gDNA.

The V and J ends lost 5 bases and 7 bases respectively, with 24 bases between them. The CDR3 loop spans 17 amino acids. Germline-derived CDR1 and CDR2 are MNHNY and SVGAGI (reference sequence). Per the authors' pipeline: Nucleated cell counts were estimated from reference gene primer amplification. Clones were sequenced by immunoSEQ multiplex PCR, and TCRdb holds only the in-frame ones, with some missing. V, J and clone size derive from that table, while D and trimming were established from the DNA sequence. The sample contains roughly 150,000 clones, about 90% of which appear only once. The V and J genes are TRBV6-6 and TRBJ1-5, with D perhaps TRBD1 (6 bases). The sequence derives from a man aged 80 or over with acute or convalescent COVID-19. The sample comprised peripheral blood. DNA for the CDR3: TGTGCCAGCAGTCTTGGGGCAGGGGCAGGCAGGGAACAGCCCCAGCATTTT. It codes for CASSLGAGAGREQPQHF.